The rows below give T cell receptor beta chains drawn from one sample of a study of molecular identifiers for immune sequencing clone quantification. MiXCR was run by TCRdb on the PCR reads, yielding one entry per CDR3 protein. The table includes about 510,000 distinct CDR3 sequences, about 26% detected once. What was sequenced was naive CD8+ T cells from blood, with Jurkat cell RNA spiked in. These receptors came from a human donor in good health. Some libraries in this study had Jurkat cell RNA spiked in. The CDR3 runs from the conserved cysteine through the conserved F or W. Each record gives: clone size, J gene, D gene, V gene, CDR3 protein, CDR3 DNA. The D gene is left open where the match is weak. The listing skips clone size in some rows; elsewhere it reads once, few, many or a size class.

clone_size: many; j_call: TRBJ1-1; d_call: TRBD1; v_call: TRBV5-1; cdr3_aa: CASSPPRTGVLSTEAFF; cdr3_nt: TGCGCCAGCAGCCCACCCCGGACAGGGGTGCTTAGCACTGAAGCTTTCTTT
clone_size: few; j_call: TRBJ1-1; d_call: TRBD1; v_call: TRBV6-5; cdr3_aa: CASSYEGAYGEAFF; cdr3_nt: TGTGCCAGCAGTTACGAGGGGGCATACGGCGAAGCTTTCTTT
clone_size: once; j_call: TRBJ1-1; d_call: .; v_call: TRBV11-2; cdr3_aa: CASSLVSCRGNRRCEAFF; cdr3_nt: TGTGCCAGCAGCTTAGTTTCATGCAGGGGCAATCGTAGGTGTGAAGCTTTCTTT
clone_size: few; j_call: TRBJ1-5; d_call: .; v_call: TRBV19; cdr3_aa: CASSIGGGIGQPQHF; cdr3_nt: TGTGCCAGTAGTATTGGAGGGGGAATAGGCCAGCCCCAGCATTTT
clone_size: .; j_call: TRBJ2-7; d_call: .; v_call: TRBV12-5; cdr3_aa: CASRSGEVNYEQYF; cdr3_nt: TGTGCTAGTAGATCCGGGGAGGTTAACTACGAGCAGTACTTC
clone_size: many; j_call: TRBJ2-3; d_call: TRBD1; v_call: TRBV7-9; cdr3_aa: CASSLTTGGADTQYF; cdr3_nt: TGTGCCAGCAGCTTAACTACAGGGGGCGCAGATACGCAGTATTTT
clone_size: few; j_call: TRBJ2-7; d_call: TRBD1; v_call: TRBV20-1; cdr3_aa: CSASLGQGAYEQYF; cdr3_nt: TGCAGTGCTAGTTTAGGACAGGGGGCCTACGAGCAGTACTTC
clone_size: few; j_call: TRBJ2-5; d_call: TRBD2; v_call: TRBV3-1; cdr3_aa: CASSPPLAGVLKETQYF; cdr3_nt: TGTGCCAGCAGCCCCCCGCTAGCGGGGGTATTGAAGGAGACCCAGTACTTC
clone_size: few; j_call: TRBJ2-1; d_call: .; v_call: TRBV7-8; cdr3_aa: CASSQGEWSYNEQFF; cdr3_nt: TGTGCCAGCAGCCAAGGGGAGTGGTCCTACAATGAGCAGTTCTTC
clone_size: .; j_call: TRBJ2-1; d_call: TRBD2; v_call: TRBV30; cdr3_aa: CAWSVIGGSEQFF; cdr3_nt: TGTGCCTGGAGCGTTATCGGGGGGAGTGAGCAGTTCTTC
clone_size: many; j_call: TRBJ1-1; d_call: .; v_call: TRBV5-5; cdr3_aa: CASTLGEGTEAFF; cdr3_nt: TGTGCCAGCACACTCGGGGAGGGCACTGAAGCTTTCTTT
clone_size: .; j_call: TRBJ2-2; d_call: .; v_call: TRBV15; cdr3_aa: CATSSLNTGELFF; cdr3_nt: TGTGCCACCAGCAGCCTCAACACCGGGGAGCTGTTTTTT
clone_size: .; j_call: TRBJ2-1; d_call: TRBD2; v_call: TRBV24-1; cdr3_aa: CATSDRRLAGDEQFF; cdr3_nt: TGTGCCACCAGTGATAGGAGACTAGCGGGAGATGAGCAGTTCTTC
clone_size: .; j_call: TRBJ2-7; d_call: .; v_call: TRBV9; cdr3_aa: CASGVGSKGYEQYF; cdr3_nt: TGTGCCAGCGGCGTTGGGTCCAAAGGTTACGAGCAGTACTTC
clone_size: .; j_call: TRBJ2-7; d_call: TRBD2; v_call: TRBV27; cdr3_aa: CASSPGTSRVYEQYF; cdr3_nt: TGTGCCAGCAGCCCTGGGACTAGCAGGGTCTACGAGCAGTACTTC
clone_size: .; j_call: TRBJ2-7; d_call: .; v_call: TRBV19; cdr3_aa: CASSAPLTPYEQYF; cdr3_nt: TGTGCCAGTAGCGCCCCCTTAACCCCCTACGAGCAGTACTTC
clone_size: .; j_call: TRBJ1-2; d_call: .; v_call: TRBV7-9; cdr3_aa: CASSLAMSDFNYGYTF; cdr3_nt: TGTGCCAGCAGCTTAGCGATGTCAGACTTTAACTATGGCTACACCTTC
clone_size: few; j_call: TRBJ1-1; d_call: TRBD1; v_call: TRBV11-2; cdr3_aa: CASSKEAPRGHTEAFF; cdr3_nt: TGTGCCAGCAGCAAAGAGGCCCCCAGGGGGCATACTGAAGCTTTCTTT
clone_size: many; j_call: TRBJ2-7; d_call: .; v_call: TRBV7-2; cdr3_aa: CASSWDSNAYEQYF; cdr3_nt: TGTGCCAGCAGCTGGGACTCCAACGCCTACGAGCAGTACTTC
clone_size: few; j_call: TRBJ2-2; d_call: TRBD1; v_call: TRBV12-3/TRBV12-4; cdr3_aa: CASSPDFPSLWRDRGLANTGELFF; cdr3_nt: TGTGCCAGCAGCCCCGATTTCCCAAGCCTCTGGAGGGACAGGGGTTTGGCGAACACCGGGGAGCTGTTTTTT
clone_size: .; j_call: TRBJ1-5; d_call: .; v_call: TRBV6-5; cdr3_aa: CASSPDDGNQPQHF; cdr3_nt: TGTGCCAGCAGCCCCGATGATGGCAATCAGCCCCAGCATTTT
clone_size: few; j_call: TRBJ2-5; d_call: .; v_call: TRBV20-1; cdr3_aa: CSASSGTASNSETQYF; cdr3_nt: TGCAGTGCTAGTTCGGGGACGGCTAGTAACAGCGAGACCCAGTACTTC
clone_size: few; j_call: TRBJ1-2; d_call: .; v_call: TRBV28; cdr3_aa: CASRGSLYGYTF; cdr3_nt: TGTGCCAGCAGGGGGTCTCTTTATGGCTACACCTTC
clone_size: many; j_call: TRBJ2-3; d_call: .; v_call: TRBV7-6; cdr3_aa: CASSSRPDTQYF; cdr3_nt: TGTGCCAGCAGCTCCCGACCAGATACGCAGTATTTT
clone_size: few; j_call: TRBJ2-1; d_call: .; v_call: TRBV9; cdr3_aa: CASSLAFPYNEQFF; cdr3_nt: TGTGCCAGCAGCCTGGCCTTCCCTTACAATGAGCAGTTCTTC
clone_size: few; j_call: TRBJ2-7; d_call: .; v_call: TRBV6-6; cdr3_aa: CASSYAYTYEQYF; cdr3_nt: TGTGCCAGCAGTTACGCGTACACCTACGAGCAGTACTTC
clone_size: .; j_call: TRBJ2-7; d_call: TRBD1; v_call: TRBV12-3/TRBV12-4; cdr3_aa: CASTPGTGVYEQYF; cdr3_nt: TGTGCCAGCACCCCCGGGACAGGGGTCTACGAGCAGTACTTC
clone_size: .; j_call: TRBJ2-3; d_call: .; v_call: TRBV28; cdr3_aa: CASSLYGAAGDTQYF; cdr3_nt: TGTGCCAGCAGTTTATACGGAGCCGCGGGAGATACGCAGTATTTT
clone_size: .; j_call: TRBJ2-1; d_call: TRBD2; v_call: TRBV7-8; cdr3_aa: CASSLFQRGGPPTINEQFF; cdr3_nt: TGTGCCAGCAGCTTATTTCAGCGGGGGGGCCCACCTACCATCAATGAGCAGTTCTTC
clone_size: many; j_call: TRBJ2-3; d_call: TRBD2; v_call: TRBV7-9; cdr3_aa: CASSYSGRSTDTQYF; cdr3_nt: TGTGCCAGCAGCTATAGCGGGAGAAGCACAGATACGCAGTATTTT
clone_size: .; j_call: TRBJ2-7; d_call: TRBD1; v_call: TRBV27; cdr3_aa: CASSPVGYRGYEQYF; cdr3_nt: TGTGCCAGCAGTCCAGTTGGATACAGGGGTTACGAGCAGTACTTC